One and the same sample provided the 28 T cell receptor beta chains below, sequenced in a study of blood T cell repertoires in COVID-19. Here immunoSEQ multiplex PCR was the method, and the copy in TCRdb shows in-frame clones only, minus some. Counted here are about 250,000 clones, roughly 86% occurring once; the ten biggest clones make up 1.5% to 2%. The sequencing sample was made of peripheral blood. The receptors were gathered from a woman aged 55-75 years who had recovered from COVID-19.

This clone was counted a few times. The J gene is TRBJ1-6, the V gene TRBV12-3 or TRBV12-4; no clear D. This CDR3 has 13 amino acids. V was shortened by 1 base and J by 10 bases, with 8 bases between the two germline ends. CDR3 DNA sequence: TGTGCCAGCAGTTTAGGTAGCTTCTCACCCCTCCACTTT. This translates into CASSLGSFSPLHF.

The chain is built from TRBV7-2 and TRBJ1-1; TRBD1 agrees at 10 bases. CDR1 SGHTA and CDR2 FQGNSA come from the germline V gene. CDR3 length: 16 amino acids. V dropped 1 base and J dropped 5; count of bases not matched to a gene: 7. The CDR3 nucleotides read TGTGCCAGCAGCTTAGACCGACAGGGGGCGCGAACTGAAGCTTTCTTT. Amino acids: CASSLDRQGARTEAFF.

V and J are TRBV18 and TRBJ2-1, with 7 nucleotides matching TRBD1. Trimming removed 5 bases from V and 1 base from J; junction bases left unmatched: 5. The CDR3 is 15 residues long. Germline CDR1 is KGHSH and CDR2 is LQKENI. The CDR3 sequence: CASSTGQQSYNEQFF. The CDR3 region has the DNA TGTGCCAGCTCAACGGGACAGCAGTCCTACAATGAGCAGTTCTTC.

CDR3 residues: CATSDPGTGHTEAFF. CDR3 sequence (DNA): TGTGCCACCAGTGATCCCGGGACAGGCCACACTGAAGCTTTCTTT. The rearrangement joins TRBV24-1 to TRBJ1-1; the match to TRBD1 covers 8 bases. The germline gives CDR1 KGHDR, CDR2 SFDVKD. The CDR3 sequence is 15 residues long. Trimming cost V 3 bases and J 3 bases; bases outside gene matches: 5.

J is TRBJ2-7 and V is TRBV29-1; D is possibly TRBD1 (8 bases). V was clipped by 6 bases and J by 4 bases, with 16 bases between them. The CDR3 covers 13 residues. CDR1 and CDR2 (germline): SQVTM, ANQGSEA. The CDR3 sequence: CSVGGTGDYEQYF. CDR3 nucleotide sequence: TGCAGCGTCGGGGGGACAGGTGATTACGAGCAGTACTTC.

The chain uses TRBV10-3 and TRBJ2-7, with D perhaps TRBD2 (6 bases). The CDR3 runs 15 residues. V was pared by 7 bases and J by 6 bases, with 22 bases between. The germline V gene has CDR1 ENHRY and CDR2 SYGVKD. CDR3 loop: CAITPQRVDLGEQYF. For the CDR3, the DNA is TGTGCCATCACCCCCCAGCGGGTCGACCTCGGCGAGCAGTACTTC.

This clone was observed at least ten times. The rearrangement links TRBV4-1 to TRBJ2-1, with TRBD2 matching over 7 bases. Trimming took 1 base from V and 4 from J; bases not matched to a gene: 7. This CDR3 contains 16 residues. CDR1 and CDR2 (germline): MGHRA, YSYEKL. The CDR3 DNA reads TGCGCCAGCAGCCAAGGGGCAAGCGGGGCTTACAATGAGCAGTTCTTC. Its protein product is CASSQGASGAYNEQFF.

The chain joins TRBV5-1 to TRBJ1-6, with TRBD1 matching 7 bases. The CDR3 runs 15 residues. The germline V gene encodes CDR1 SGHRS and CDR2 YFSETQ. V was clipped by 0 bases and J by 5 bases; unmatched bases: 2. The CDR3 loop reads CASSLGDRDNSPLHF. CDR3 in DNA: TGCGCCAGCAGCTTGGGGGACAGAGATAATTCACCCCTCCACTTT.

This clone appeared a few times. This rearrangement joins TRBV3-1 (or the pseudogene TRBV3-2) to TRBJ2-5, with unresolved D. CDR3 size: 12 residues. Germline lookup yields CDR1 LGHDT and CDR2 YNNKEL (reference sequence). V lost 3 bases and J 5 bases, leaving 7 bases between the germline ends. The CDR3 loop reads CASSHLGETQYF. In nucleotides, the CDR3 is TGTGCCAGCAGCCACCTAGGTGAGACCCAGTACTTC.

The chain carries TRBV3-1 (or the pseudogene TRBV3-2) and TRBJ2-1; D is ambiguous. Germline V lookup: CDR1 LGHDT, CDR2 YNNKEL (reference sequence). The V end was cut by 3 bases, the J end by 6 bases, with 18 bases between. The CDR3 is 16 residues long. DNA for the CDR3: TGTGCCAGCAGCCAGCTGCTAGAACACGCCGTCAATGAGCAGTTCTTC. Its protein product is CASSQLLEHAVNEQFF.

V and J are TRBV9 and TRBJ1-1; 11 positions agree with TRBD1. This CDR3 comprises 15 residues. J gave up 3 bases and V 0 bases, and 1 base lay outside the gene matches. The germline CDR1 and CDR2 sequences are SGDLS and YYNGEE. Here the CDR3 DNA reads TGTGCCAGCAGCGTAGCGGGACAGGGGGACACTGAAGCTTTCTTT. Translating it yields CASSVAGQGDTEAFF.

This clone has a handful of counts. The chain is built from TRBV7-8 and TRBJ1-2; 7 bases are shared with TRBD1. This CDR3 is built from 14 residues. V was clipped by 2 bases and J by 1 base; unmatched bases: 1. CDR1 and CDR2 from the germline V gene are SGHVS and FQNEAQ. Here the CDR3 DNA reads TGTGCCAGCAGCTTAAGGGACAGTAACTATGGCTACACCTTC. This gives the protein CASSLRDSNYGYTF.

J is TRBJ2-7 and V is TRBV19; D is unresolved. This CDR3 is 15 amino acids long. V lost 4 bases to trimming and J lost 0 bases, with 13 bases between them. Germline lookup yields CDR1 LNHDA and CDR2 SQIVND (reference sequence). The DNA of the CDR3 is TGTGCCAGTAGTACCCAGACTGGCGACTCCTACGAGCAGTACTTC. Translation gives CASSTQTGDSYEQYF.

The V call is TRBV12-5, the J call TRBJ2-1, with D possibly matching TRBD1 (6 bases). Germline-derived CDR1 and CDR2 are LGHNT and FRNRAP. With 5 bases removed from V and 4 bases from J, the gap between germline ends came to 9 bases. This CDR3 is 13 amino acids long. CDR3 amino acids: CASGQDSYNEQFF. CDR3 in DNA: TGTGCTAGTGGTCAGGACAGTTACAATGAGCAGTTCTTC.

The CDR3 sequence: CASNLQGVGEQYF. CDR3 nucleotides: TGTGCCAGCAACCTACAGGGGGTCGGCGAGCAGTACTTC. This rearrangement joins TRBV9 to TRBJ2-7; 8 bases fit TRBD1. Germline V CDR1 and CDR2: SGDLS, YYNGEE. Trimming took 6 bases from V and 6 from J; bases not matched to a gene: 8. The length of the CDR3 is 13 residues. Full variable domain (rest looked up from reference TRBV9 and TRBJ2-7): DSGVTQTPKHLITATGQRVTLRCSPRSGDLSVYWYQQSLDQGLQFLIQYYNGEERAKGNILERFSAQQFPDLHSELNLSSLELGDSALYFCASNLQGVGEQYFGPGTRLTVT.

The rearrangement joins TRBV7-9 to TRBJ2-7; D is unclear. Germline V gives CDR1 SEHNR, CDR2 FQNEAQ (reference sequence). Trimming took off 2 bases at V and 3 bases at J, with 11 bases between the two ends. This CDR3 spans 14 amino acids. The CDR3 bases are TGTGCCAGCAGCTTATTAGTCGAGAGCTACGAGCAGTACTTC. Its protein product is CASSLLVESYEQYF.

The rearrangement links TRBV28 to TRBJ2-3; the match to TRBD2 covers 13 bases. J gave up 8 bases and V 7 bases, and 15 bases lay outside the gene matches. Germline V CDR1 and CDR2: MDHEN, SYDVKM. This CDR3 has 17 amino acids. This CDR3 reads CASTTTRTSGGRGTQYF. DNA of the CDR3: TGTGCCAGCACTACCACCAGGACTAGCGGGGGCCGAGGTACGCAGTATTTT.

The rearrangement uses TRBV9 and TRBJ2-2; TRBD2 agrees at 8 bases. The CDR3 covers 16 residues. J was trimmed by 1 base and V by 3 bases; bases with no gene match: 5. Germline values: CDR1 SGDLS, CDR2 YYNGEE. DNA for the CDR3: TGTGCCAGCAGCGACTCAGCGGGAGAGAACACCGGGGAGCTGTTTTTT. This codes for CASSDSAGENTGELFF.

As DNA, the CDR3 is TGTGCCAGCAGTTATTTCGCGGGGGGCACAGATACGCAGTATTTT. It yields the protein CASSYFAGGTDTQYF. The genes are TRBV6-2 or TRBV6-3 and TRBJ2-3, with 7 bases aligning to TRBD2. This CDR3 comprises 15 residues. J was trimmed by 1 base and V by 3 bases; bases with no gene match: 4. Germline V gene sequence: CDR1 MNHEY, CDR2 SVGEGT.

The chain combines TRBV7-2 with TRBJ1-1; D is unclear. This CDR3 has 12 amino acids. Germline loops: CDR1 SGHTA, CDR2 FQGNSA. Trimming cost V 5 bases and J 6 bases, with 10 bases left between them. CDR3 region: CASSPPGPEAFF. DNA for the CDR3: TGTGCCAGCAGCCCCCCCGGTCCTGAAGCTTTCTTT.

This clone was observed once. The genes are TRBV27 and TRBJ1-2; the D gene is possibly TRBD1 (6 bases). Germline V lookup: CDR1 MNHEY, CDR2 SMNVEV (reference sequence). CDR3 length: 16 amino acids. Trimming took off 3 bases at V and 1 base at J, with 15 bases between the two ends. CDR3 in amino acids: CASSLDRDTINYGYTF. CDR3 sequence (DNA): TGTGCCAGCAGTTTGGACCGGGACACAATTAACTATGGCTACACCTTC.

The chain has TRBV6-5 and TRBJ2-1, with 9 nucleotides matching TRBD2. With 0 bases clipped from V and 7 bases from J, the junction kept 7 bases outside the gene matches. In germline, CDR1 is MNHEY, CDR2 SVGAGI. This CDR3 has 16 amino acids. The CDR3: CASSYSILAGKNEQFF. The CDR3 DNA reads as TGTGCCAGCAGTTACTCGATTCTAGCGGGGAAGAATGAGCAGTTCTTC.

The V gene is TRBV19, the J gene TRBJ1-5; 9 bases are a match to TRBD1. Looked up from germline, CDR1 is LNHDA and CDR2 is SQIVND (reference sequence). J gave up 3 bases and V 8 bases, and 8 bases lay outside the gene matches. CDR3 length equals 15 residues. The CDR3 spells CASRLQGAHNQPQHF. CDR3 DNA: TGTGCCAGTCGTTTACAGGGGGCCCACAATCAGCCCCAGCATTTT.

This chain links TRBV6-5 with TRBJ2-7, with 9 bases that match TRBD1. Losses at the gene ends were 6 bases for V and 5 bases for J; bases not matched to a gene: 11. Per germline, CDR1 MNHEY and CDR2 SVGAGI. The CDR3 spans 15 residues. Here the CDR3 DNA reads TGTGCCAGCAGCACTGCTTGGACAGGGGTCAACGAGCAGTACTTC. The encoded protein is CASSTAWTGVNEQYF.

V and J are TRBV29-1 and TRBJ2-7, with TRBD2 matching over 7 bases. Per germline, CDR1 SQVTM and CDR2 ANQGSEA. This CDR3 region has 15 residues. The trim removed 7 bases at V and 3 bases at J, leaving 15 bases unmatched. The CDR3 DNA reads TGCAGCGCCGCAAGCCCCCGGGGGGTTTACTACGAGCAGTACTTC. Its protein product is CSAASPRGVYYEQYF.

The rearrangement uses TRBV28 and TRBJ2-7; a possible D gene is TRBD2 (7 bases). The V gene lost 6 bases and the J gene lost 0 bases, with 15 bases spanning the gap. CDR1 MDHEN and CDR2 SYDVKM come from the germline V gene. The CDR3 spans 15 residues. CDR3 bases: TGTGCCAGCAGCCTCCCCGGGGGGCCCTCCTACGAGCAGTACTTC. This codes for CASSLPGGPSYEQYF. Looking up the rest from reference TRBV28 and TRBJ2-7 gives the full variable domain: DVKVTQSSRYLVKRTGEKVFLECVQDMDHENMFWYRQDPGLGLRLIYFSYDVKMKEKGDIPEGYSVSREKKERFSLILESASTNQTSMYLCASSLPGGPSYEQYFGPGTRLTVT.

The gene calls are TRBV27 and TRBJ2-1, with 11 bases identical to TRBD2. Trimming cost V 5 bases and J 7 bases; bases outside gene matches: 13. From germline, CDR1 is MNHEY and CDR2 SMNVEV (reference sequence). The CDR3 totals 17 residues. The CDR3 coding sequence is TGTGCCAGCAGTCCTTCATCTAGCGGGGGGATTTATAATGAGCAGTTCTTC. Its translation is CASSPSSSGGIYNEQFF.

The CDR3 is CASSPRGGTGIPYGYTF. DNA of the CDR3: TGTGCCAGCTCACCACGAGGGGGCACAGGGATCCCTTATGGCTACACCTTC. The chain recombines TRBV18 with TRBJ1-2; 7 nucleotides line up with TRBD1. CDR3 length: 17 residues. Looked up from germline, CDR1 is KGHSH and CDR2 is LQKENI. V lost 1 base and J lost 5; bases outside the gene matches: 13.